The 11 T cell receptor beta chains presented below share a single source sample, sequenced in a study of cytomegalovirus exposure and HLA in healthy donors. The primer mix had 60 Vbeta and 13 Jbeta primers. Assay used: immunoSEQ multiplex PCR; TCRdb lists only in-frame clones, some missing. The table lists 100,000 to 150,000 clones, around 80% of them singletons, with over 10% in the top ten. The sample was PBMCs. These receptors were collected from a woman in her fifties or sixties in good health and CMV-seropositive.

The chain uses TRBV6-1 and TRBJ2-5; 7 positions agree with TRBD1. The length of the CDR3 is 15 residues. With V trimmed by 0 bases and J by 1 base, 2 bases remained unmatched. The V gene's germline CDR1 is MNHNS and CDR2 SASEGT. In nucleotides, the CDR3 is TGTGCCAGCAGTGAAGCAGGGGACAGCCAAGAGACCCAGTACTTC. It encodes CASSEAGDSQETQYF.

The chain recombines TRBV30 with TRBJ2-2, with D maybe TRBD2 (5 bases). The V end lost 1 base, the J end lost 2 bases, and 14 bases lay between the germline ends. The CDR3 is made up of 16 amino acids. Germline CDR1 reads GTSNPN; CDR2 reads SVGIG (reference sequence). The CDR3 DNA follows: TGTGCCTGGAGTGGATCGGGGTGGGGAAACACCGGGGAGCTGTTTTTT. This sequence encodes CAWSGSGWGNTGELFF.

This clone has more than one count but fewer than ten. Within the sample, other DNA sequences also encode this same CDR3. The V gene is TRBV7-8, the J gene TRBJ2-7, with 9 positions matching TRBD1. V dropped 0 bases and J dropped 2; count of bases not matched to a gene: 2. The CDR3 totals 15 residues. Germline assignment: CDR1 SGHVS and CDR2 FQNEAQ. The CDR3 region is CASSLAGQGPYEQYF. The CDR3 bases are TGTGCCAGCAGCTTAGCGGGACAGGGTCCCTACGAGCAGTACTTC.

Written as DNA, the CDR3 is TGTGCCAGCAGCTTCGTCCCCGACAGGGGCCCAGAAGGACCCCAGCATTTT. Translated, it gives CASSFVPDRGPEGPQHF. The rearrangement links TRBV5-6 to TRBJ1-5; 8 nucleotides align to TRBD1. The trim removed 2 bases at V and 10 bases at J, leaving 17 bases unmatched. This CDR3 contains 17 residues. The germline V gene has CDR1 SGHDT and CDR2 YYEEEE.

Written as DNA, the CDR3 is TGTGCCAGCAGTTACTCGGCTAGCGCCTCCTACGAGCAGTACTTC. Translation: CASSYSASASYEQYF. V gene TRBV6-5 combines with J gene TRBJ2-7; perhaps TRBD2 as D (6 bases). This CDR3 has 15 residues. Germline V gene lookup returns CDR1 MNHEY and CDR2 SVGAGI. The V gene lost 0 bases and the J gene lost 0 bases, with 9 bases spanning the gap.

The chain combines TRBV6-5 with TRBJ2-7; D is possibly TRBD1 (6 bases). The CDR3 covers 14 residues. Trimming cost V 4 bases and J 2 bases, with 12 bases left between them. Germline V CDR1 and CDR2: MNHEY, SVGAGI. The CDR3 coding sequence is TGTGCCAGCAGTTCCCAGGGGCTTGCCTACGAGCAGTACTTC. It yields the protein CASSSQGLAYEQYF.

The CDR3 region is CAIRPSGRSGGSQETQYF. The CDR3 coding sequence is TGTGCCATCAGACCATCCGGTCGTAGCGGGGGTTCTCAAGAGACCCAGTACTTC. The genes are TRBV10-3 and TRBJ2-5; 9 nucleotides line up with TRBD2. This CDR3 has 18 residues. CDR1 and CDR2 from the germline V gene are ENHRY and SYGVKD. The ends lost 6 bases at V and 2 bases at J; junction bases unmatched: 16.

The chain carries TRBV5-1 and TRBJ2-3, with TRBD2 matching 11 bases. This CDR3 comprises 16 residues. In germline, CDR1 is SGHRS, CDR2 YFSETQ. The V gene end was trimmed by 3 bases and the J gene end by 0 bases; junction bases not matched to a gene: 3. The CDR3 DNA is TGCGCCAGCAGCTCCGGGACTAGCGGAAGCACAGATACGCAGTATTTT. This encodes CASSSGTSGSTDTQYF.

The chain combines TRBV5-6 with TRBJ2-7, with 14 bases identical to TRBD2. The CDR3 has 15 residues. Germline values: CDR1 SGHDT, CDR2 YYEEEE. After removal of 3 bases from V and 4 bases from J, the junction contained 3 bases not matched to a gene. The CDR3 here is CASSSRTSGRYEQYF. CDR3 bases: TGTGCCAGCAGCTCAAGGACTAGCGGGAGGTACGAGCAGTACTTC.

This clone has just a few counts. The gene calls are TRBV5-4 and TRBJ2-3; TRBD1 agrees at 10 bases. Germline V gives CDR1 SGHNT, CDR2 YYREEE (reference sequence). Unmatched junction bases numbered 4, after V lost 4 bases and J lost 5 bases. The CDR3 spans 14 residues. The CDR3 loop is CASSIRTGGDTQYF. CDR3 coding DNA: TGTGCCAGCAGCATACGGACAGGGGGAGATACGCAGTATTTT. Full variable domain (missing parts from reference TRBV5-4 and TRBJ2-3): ETGVTQSPTHLIKTRGQQVTLRCSSQSGHNTVSWYQQALGQGPQFIFQYYREEENGRGNFPPRFSGLQFPNYSSELNVNALELDDSALYLCASSIRTGGDTQYFGPGTRLTVL.

In this sample, this clone turned up once. The chain has TRBV9 and TRBJ1-1; 10 nucleotides align to TRBD1. CDR1 and CDR2 from the germline V gene are SGDLS and YYNGEE. CDR3 size: 16 residues. The V and J ends lost 1 base and 4 bases, in that order; junction bases with no gene match: 7. The CDR3 coding sequence is TGTGCCAGCAGCGTACGACAGGGGGCGAGTACCACTGAAGCTTTCTTT. Translation gives CASSVRQGASTTEAFF. The whole variable domain, remainder taken from reference TRBV9 and TRBJ1-1, is DSGVTQTPKHLITATGQRVTLRCSPRSGDLSVYWYQQSLDQGLQFLIQYYNGEERAKGNILERFSAQQFPDLHSELNLSSLELGDSALYFCASSVRQGASTTEAFFGQGTRLTVV.